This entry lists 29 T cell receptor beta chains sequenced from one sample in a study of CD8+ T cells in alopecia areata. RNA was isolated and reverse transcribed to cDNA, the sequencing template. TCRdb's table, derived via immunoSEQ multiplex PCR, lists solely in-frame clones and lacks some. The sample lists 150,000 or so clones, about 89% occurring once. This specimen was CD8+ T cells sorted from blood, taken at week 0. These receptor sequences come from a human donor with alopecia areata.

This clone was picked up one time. CDR3 protein: CASSQGGSEAFF. In nucleotides, the CDR3 is TGTGCCAGCAGCCAAGGGGGGTCTGAAGCTTTCTTT. V gene TRBV9 combines with J gene TRBJ1-1, with D possibly TRBD1 on 6 matching bases. Trimming left V 4 bases short and J 6 bases short, with 10 bases between. The CDR3 covers 12 residues. Germline-derived CDR1 and CDR2 are SGDLS and YYNGEE.

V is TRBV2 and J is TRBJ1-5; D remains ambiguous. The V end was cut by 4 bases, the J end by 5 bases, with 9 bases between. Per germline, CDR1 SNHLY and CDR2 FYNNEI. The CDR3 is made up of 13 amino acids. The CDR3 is CASSGGLYQPQHF. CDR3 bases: TGTGCCAGCAGTGGCGGACTTTATCAGCCCCAGCATTTT. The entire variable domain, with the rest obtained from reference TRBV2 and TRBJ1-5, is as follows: EPEVTQTPSHQVTQMGQEVILRCVPISNHLYFYWYRQILGQKVEFLVSFYNNEISEKSEIFDDQFSVERPDGSNFTLKIRSTKLEDSAMYFCASSGGLYQPQHFGDGTRLSIL.

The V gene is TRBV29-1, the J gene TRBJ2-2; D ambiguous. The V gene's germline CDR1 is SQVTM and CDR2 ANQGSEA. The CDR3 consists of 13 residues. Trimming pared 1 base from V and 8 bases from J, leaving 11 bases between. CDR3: CSVEGHSPGELFF. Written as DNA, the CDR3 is TGCAGCGTTGAAGGACATTCCCCGGGGGAGCTGTTTTTT.

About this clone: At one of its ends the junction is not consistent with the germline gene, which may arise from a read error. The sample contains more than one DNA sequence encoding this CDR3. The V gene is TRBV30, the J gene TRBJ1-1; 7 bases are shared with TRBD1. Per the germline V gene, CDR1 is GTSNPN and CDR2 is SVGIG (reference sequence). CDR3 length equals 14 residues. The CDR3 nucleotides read TGTGCCTGGAGTAGGGGGACAGCGAACACTGAAGCCTTCTTT. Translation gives CAWSRGTANTEAFF. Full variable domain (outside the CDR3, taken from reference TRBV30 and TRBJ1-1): SQTIHQWPATLVQPVGSPLSLECTVEGTSNPNLYWYRQAAGRGLQLLFYSVGIGQISSEVPQNLSASRPQDRQFILSSKKLLLSDSGFYLCAWSRGTANTEAFFGQGTRLTVV.

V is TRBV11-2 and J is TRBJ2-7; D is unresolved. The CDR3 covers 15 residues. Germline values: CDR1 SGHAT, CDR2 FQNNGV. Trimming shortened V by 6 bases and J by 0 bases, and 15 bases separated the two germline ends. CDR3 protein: CASSNQGPSSYEQYF. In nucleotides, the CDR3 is TGTGCCAGCAGTAATCAAGGACCCAGCTCCTACGAGCAGTACTTC. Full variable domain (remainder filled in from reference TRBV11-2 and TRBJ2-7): EAGVAQSPRYKIIEKRQSVAFWCNPISGHATLYWYQQILGQGPKLLIQFQNNGVVDDSQLPKDRFSAERLKGVDSTLKIQPAKLEDSAVYLCASSNQGPSSYEQYFGPGTRLTVT.

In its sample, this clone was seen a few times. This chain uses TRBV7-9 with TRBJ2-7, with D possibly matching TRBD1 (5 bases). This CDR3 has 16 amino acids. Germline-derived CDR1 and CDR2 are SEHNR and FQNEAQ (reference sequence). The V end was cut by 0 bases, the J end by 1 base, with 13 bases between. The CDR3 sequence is CASSLAIDSQSYEQYF. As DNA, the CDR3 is TGTGCCAGCAGCTTAGCTATCGACAGTCAATCCTACGAGCAGTACTTC.

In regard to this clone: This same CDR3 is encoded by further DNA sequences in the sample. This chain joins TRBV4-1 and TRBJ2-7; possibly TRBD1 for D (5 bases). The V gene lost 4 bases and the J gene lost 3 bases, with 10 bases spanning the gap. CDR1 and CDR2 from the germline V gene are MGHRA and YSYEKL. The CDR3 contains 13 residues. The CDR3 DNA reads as TGCGCCAGCAGCCCGCGAGACAGCTACGAGCAGTACTTC. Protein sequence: CASSPRDSYEQYF.

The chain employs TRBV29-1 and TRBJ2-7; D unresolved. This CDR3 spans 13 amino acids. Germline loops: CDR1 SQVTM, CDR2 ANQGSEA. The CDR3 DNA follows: TGCAACCCCCTTGAGAGTTTGGTCCACGAGCAGTACTTC. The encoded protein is CNPLESLVHEQYF.

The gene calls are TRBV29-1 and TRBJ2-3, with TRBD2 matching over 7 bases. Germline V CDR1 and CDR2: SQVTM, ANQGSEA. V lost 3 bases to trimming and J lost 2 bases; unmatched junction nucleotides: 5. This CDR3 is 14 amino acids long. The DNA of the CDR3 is TGCAGCGTTGACCGACTAGCTGACACAGATACGCAGTATTTT. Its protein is CSVDRLADTDTQYF.

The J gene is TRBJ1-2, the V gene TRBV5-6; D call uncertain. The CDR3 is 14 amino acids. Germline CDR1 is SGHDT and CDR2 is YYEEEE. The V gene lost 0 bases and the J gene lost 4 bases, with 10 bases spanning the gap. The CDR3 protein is CASSLANDPYGYTF. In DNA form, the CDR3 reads TGTGCCAGCAGCTTGGCCAATGATCCCTATGGCTACACCTTC.

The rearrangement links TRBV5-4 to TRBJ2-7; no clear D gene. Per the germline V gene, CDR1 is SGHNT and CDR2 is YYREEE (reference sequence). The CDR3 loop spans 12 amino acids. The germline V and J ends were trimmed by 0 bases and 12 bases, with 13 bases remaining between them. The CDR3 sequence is CASSLEGRVRYF. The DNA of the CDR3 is TGTGCCAGCAGCTTGGAAGGCAGAGTCCGGTACTTC.

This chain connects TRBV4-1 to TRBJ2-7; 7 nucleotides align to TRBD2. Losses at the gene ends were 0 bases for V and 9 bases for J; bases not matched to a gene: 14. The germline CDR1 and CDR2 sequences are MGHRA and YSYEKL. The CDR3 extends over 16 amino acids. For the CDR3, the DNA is TGCGCCAGCAGCCAAGATGTCGGCAGGGAGGGTCCTGGGCAGTACTTC. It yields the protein CASSQDVGREGPGQYF.

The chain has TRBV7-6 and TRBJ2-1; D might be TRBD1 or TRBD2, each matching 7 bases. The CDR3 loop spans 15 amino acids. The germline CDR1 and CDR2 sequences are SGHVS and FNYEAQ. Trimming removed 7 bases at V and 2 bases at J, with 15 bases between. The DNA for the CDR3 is TGTGCCAGCACCTCAGGGGGGGGCGCCTACAATGAGCAGTTCTTC. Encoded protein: CASTSGGGAYNEQFF.

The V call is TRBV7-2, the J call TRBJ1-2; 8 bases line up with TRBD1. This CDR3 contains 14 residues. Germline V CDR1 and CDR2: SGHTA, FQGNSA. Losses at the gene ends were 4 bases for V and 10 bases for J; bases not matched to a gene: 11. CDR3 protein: CASSWDRTWEDYTF. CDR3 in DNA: TGTGCCAGCAGCTGGGACAGGACCTGGGAGGACTACACCTTC. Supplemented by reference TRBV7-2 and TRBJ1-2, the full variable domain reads GAGVSQSPSNKVTEKGKDVELRCDPISGHTALYWYRQSLGQGLEFLIYFQGNSAPDKSGLPSDRFSAERTGGSVSTLTIQRTQQEDSAVYLCASSWDRTWEDYTFGSGTRLTVV.

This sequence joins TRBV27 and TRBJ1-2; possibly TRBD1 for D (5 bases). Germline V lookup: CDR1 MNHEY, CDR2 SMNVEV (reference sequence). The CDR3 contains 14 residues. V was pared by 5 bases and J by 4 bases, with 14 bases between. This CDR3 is CASSPLRGGYGYTF. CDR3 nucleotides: TGTGCCAGCAGTCCCTTGAGGGGAGGCTATGGCTACACCTTC.

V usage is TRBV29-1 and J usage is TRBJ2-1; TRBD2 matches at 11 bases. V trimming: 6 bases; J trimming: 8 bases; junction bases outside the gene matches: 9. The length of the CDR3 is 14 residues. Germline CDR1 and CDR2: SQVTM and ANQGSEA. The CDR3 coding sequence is TGCAGCGTAGGTAGCGGGGGGGCTTTTGATGAGCAGTTCTTC. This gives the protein CSVGSGGAFDEQFF.

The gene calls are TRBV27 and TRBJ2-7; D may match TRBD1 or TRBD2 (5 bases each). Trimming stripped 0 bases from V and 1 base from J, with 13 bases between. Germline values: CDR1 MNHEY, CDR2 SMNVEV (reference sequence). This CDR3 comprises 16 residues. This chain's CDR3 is CASSLSWGTLSYEQYF. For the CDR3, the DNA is TGTGCCAGCAGTTTATCGTGGGGGACCTTATCCTACGAGCAGTACTTC.

The CDR3 sequence: CASSFVGLSGELFF. The CDR3, as DNA: TGTGCCAGCAGTTTTGTGGGATTGTCCGGGGAGCTGTTTTTT. This rearrangement joins TRBV27 to TRBJ2-2; D is unclear. V was trimmed by 3 bases and J by 6 bases, leaving 11 bases between them. Germline CDR1 reads MNHEY; CDR2 reads SMNVEV (reference sequence). CDR3 length: 14 amino acids.

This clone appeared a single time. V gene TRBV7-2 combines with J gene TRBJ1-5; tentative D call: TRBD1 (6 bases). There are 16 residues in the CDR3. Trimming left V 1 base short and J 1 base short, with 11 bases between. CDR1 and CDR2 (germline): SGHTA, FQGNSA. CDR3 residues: CASSLEDRYSNQPQHF. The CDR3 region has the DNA TGTGCCAGCAGCTTAGAGGACAGATACAGCAATCAGCCCCAGCATTTT.

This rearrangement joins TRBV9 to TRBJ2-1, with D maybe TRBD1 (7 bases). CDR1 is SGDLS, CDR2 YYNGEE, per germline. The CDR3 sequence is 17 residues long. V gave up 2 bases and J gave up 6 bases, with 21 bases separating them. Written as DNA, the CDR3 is TGTGCCAGCAGCGTTGCGCGGCGGACAGGAGGGAGCAATGAGCAGTTCTTC. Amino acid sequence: CASSVARRTGGSNEQFF.

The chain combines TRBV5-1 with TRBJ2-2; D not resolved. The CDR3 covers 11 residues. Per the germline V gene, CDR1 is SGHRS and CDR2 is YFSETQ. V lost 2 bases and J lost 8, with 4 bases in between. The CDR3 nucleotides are TGCGCCAGCAGCTTTAAAGGGGAGCTGTTTTTT. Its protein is CASSFKGELFF.

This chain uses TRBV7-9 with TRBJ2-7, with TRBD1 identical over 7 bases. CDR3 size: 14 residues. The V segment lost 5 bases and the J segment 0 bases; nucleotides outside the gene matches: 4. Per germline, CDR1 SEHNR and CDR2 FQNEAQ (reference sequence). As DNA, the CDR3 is TGTGCCAGCAGCGGACAGGCCAGCTCCTACGAGCAGTACTTC. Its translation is CASSGQASSYEQYF.

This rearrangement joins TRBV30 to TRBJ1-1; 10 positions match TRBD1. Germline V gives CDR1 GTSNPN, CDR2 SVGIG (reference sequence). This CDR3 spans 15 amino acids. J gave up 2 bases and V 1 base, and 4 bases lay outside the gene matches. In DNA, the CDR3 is TGTGCCTGGAGTGGGGACAGGGGACGTAACACTGAAGCTTTCTTT. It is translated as CAWSGDRGRNTEAFF.

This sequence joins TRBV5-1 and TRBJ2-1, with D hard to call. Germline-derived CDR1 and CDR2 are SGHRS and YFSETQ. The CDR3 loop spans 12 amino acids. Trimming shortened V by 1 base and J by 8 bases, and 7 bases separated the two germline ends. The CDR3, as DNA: TGCGCCAGCAGCTTGTTAGCCGATGAGCAGTTCTTC. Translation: CASSLLADEQFF.

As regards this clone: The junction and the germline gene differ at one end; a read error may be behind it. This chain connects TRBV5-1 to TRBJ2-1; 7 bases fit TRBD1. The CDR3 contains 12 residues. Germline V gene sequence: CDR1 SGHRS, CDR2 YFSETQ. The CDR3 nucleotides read TGCGCCAGCAGCTCGCAAGGACAGGAGCGGTTCTTC. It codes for CASSSQGQERFF.

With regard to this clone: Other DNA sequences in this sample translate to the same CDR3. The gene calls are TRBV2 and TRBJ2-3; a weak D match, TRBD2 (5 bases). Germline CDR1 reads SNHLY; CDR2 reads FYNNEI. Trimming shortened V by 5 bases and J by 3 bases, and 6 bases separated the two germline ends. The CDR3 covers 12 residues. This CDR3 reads CASSSGTDTQYF. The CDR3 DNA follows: TGTGCCAGCAGTTCGGGAACAGATACGCAGTATTTT.

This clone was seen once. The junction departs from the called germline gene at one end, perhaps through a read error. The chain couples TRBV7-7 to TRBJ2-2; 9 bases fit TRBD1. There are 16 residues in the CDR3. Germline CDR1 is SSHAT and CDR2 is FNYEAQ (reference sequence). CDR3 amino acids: CASSYGQGTNTGELFF. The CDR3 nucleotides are TGTGCTAGCAGCTACGGACAGGGGACCAACACCGGGGAGCTGTTTTTT.

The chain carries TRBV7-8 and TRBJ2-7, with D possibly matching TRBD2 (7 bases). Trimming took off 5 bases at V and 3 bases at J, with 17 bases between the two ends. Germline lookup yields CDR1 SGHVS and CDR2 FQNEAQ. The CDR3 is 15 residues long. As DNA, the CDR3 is TGTGCCAGCAGCCCGGTCCGGGGGGCGGTCTACGAGCAGTACTTC. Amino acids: CASSPVRGAVYEQYF. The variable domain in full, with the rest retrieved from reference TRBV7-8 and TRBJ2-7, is GAGVSQSPRYKVAKRGQDVALRCDPISGHVSLFWYQQALGQGPEFLTYFQNEAQLDKSGLPSDRFFAERPEGSVSTLKIQRTQQEDSAVYLCASSPVRGAVYEQYFGPGTRLTVT.

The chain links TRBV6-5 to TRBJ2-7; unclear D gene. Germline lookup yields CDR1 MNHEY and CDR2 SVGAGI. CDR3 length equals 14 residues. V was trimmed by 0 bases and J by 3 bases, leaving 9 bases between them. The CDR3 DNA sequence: TGTGCCAGCAGTTACTCGGGAAGGGTCTACGAGCAGTACTTC. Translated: CASSYSGRVYEQYF.